This record concerns one T cell receptor beta chain sequence. Antigen unknown. The source of the sample is a study of shared clonotypes between healthy human individuals. Generated by immunoSEQ multiplex PCR, the TCRdb table keeps only in-frame clones and is missing some. This table holds about 2,100,000 clones, 93% found once. CDR3 size: 16 residues. Trimming removed 0 bases at V and 6 bases at J, with 18 bases between. Germline-derived CDR1 and CDR2 are LNHNV and YYDKDF (reference sequence). Regarding the study as a whole: Memory subsets generally showed lower estimated richness than naive subsets.

CD8 cells classed as naive were CD45RO-negative and positively selected for CCR7, excluding terminally differentiated effector memory CD45RA+ cells. The sequence derives from a young man in good health. Some clones in this sample may be carry-over from other donors' samples. The J gene is TRBJ2-7, the V gene TRBV15; D is possibly TRBD2 (6 bases). Sequencing used naive CD8+ T cells from PBMCs. The CDR3, as DNA: TGTGCCACCAGCAGAGATTCTGGGACGGAGGGTCCCGAGCAGTACTTC. Translated, it gives CATSRDSGTEGPEQYF.